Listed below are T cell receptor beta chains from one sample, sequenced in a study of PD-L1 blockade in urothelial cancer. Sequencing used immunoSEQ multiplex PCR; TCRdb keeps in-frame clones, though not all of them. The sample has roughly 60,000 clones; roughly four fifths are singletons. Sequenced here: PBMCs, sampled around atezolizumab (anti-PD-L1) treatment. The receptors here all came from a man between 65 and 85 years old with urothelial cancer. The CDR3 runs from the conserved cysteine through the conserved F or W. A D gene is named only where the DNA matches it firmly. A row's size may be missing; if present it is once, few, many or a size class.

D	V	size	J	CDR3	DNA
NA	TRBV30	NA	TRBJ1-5	CAWSVHGGGQPQHF	TGTGCCTGGAGTGTGCACGGCGGAGGGCAGCCCCAGCATTTT
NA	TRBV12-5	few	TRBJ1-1	CASGPSASGGNTEAFF	TGTGCTAGTGGACCTTCGGCGTCGGGGGGGAACACTGAAGCTTTCTTT
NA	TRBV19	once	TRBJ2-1	CASSPTGTSPYNEQFF	TGTGCCAGTAGTCCCACCGGGACTTCCCCTTACAATGAGCAGTTCTTC
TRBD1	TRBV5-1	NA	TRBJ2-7	CASSSGGFTYEQYF	TGCGCCAGCAGCTCAGGGGGATTTACCTACGAGCAGTACTTC
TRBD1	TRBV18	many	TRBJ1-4	CASSPQGANEKLFF	TGTGCCAGCTCACCCCAGGGGGCTAATGAAAAACTGTTTTTT
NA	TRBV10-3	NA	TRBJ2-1	CAISVGGSDSYNEQFF	TGTGCCATCAGTGTCGGCGGTTCCGACTCCTACAATGAGCAGTTCTTC
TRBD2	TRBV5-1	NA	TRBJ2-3	CASSQASGRARTDTQYF	TGCGCCAGCAGCCAAGCTAGCGGGAGGGCCCGCACAGATACGCAGTATTTT
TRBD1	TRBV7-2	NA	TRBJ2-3	CASSGQGGTDTQYF	TGTGCCAGCAGTGGACAGGGTGGCACAGATACGCAGTATTTT
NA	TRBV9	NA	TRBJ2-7	CASSVGPLLEYEQYF	TGTGCCAGCAGCGTAGGTCCCCTTCTAGAGTACGAGCAGTACTTC
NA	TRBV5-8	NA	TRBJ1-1	CASSLGRGNTEAFF	TGTGCCAGCAGCTTGGGCCGGGGGAACACTGAAGCTTTCTTT
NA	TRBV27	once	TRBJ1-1	CASGRQNTEAFF	TGTGCCAGCGGTAGACAGAACACTGAAGCTTTCTTT
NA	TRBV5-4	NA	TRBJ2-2	CASSAELANTGELFF	TGTGCCAGCAGCGCAGAGCTAGCTAACACCGGGGAGCTGTTTTTT
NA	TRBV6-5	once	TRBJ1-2	CASSGQIHGYTF	TGTGCCAGCAGCGGACAGATTCATGGCTACACCTTC
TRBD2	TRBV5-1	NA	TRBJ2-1	CASSLGSGRAGANEQFF	TGCGCCAGCAGCTTGGGTAGCGGGAGGGCCGGGGCGAATGAGCAGTTCTTC
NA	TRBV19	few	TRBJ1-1	CASSTGRGDFENTEAFF	TGTGCCAGTAGTACAGGCAGGGGCGACTTCGAGAACACTGAAGCTTTCTTT
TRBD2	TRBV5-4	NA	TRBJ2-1	CASSMELAIYNEQFF	TGTGCCAGCAGTATGGAACTAGCGATCTACAATGAGCAGTTCTTC
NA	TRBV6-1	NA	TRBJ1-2	CASSDRVNYGYTF	TGTGCCAGCAGTGACAGGGTTAACTATGGCTACACCTTC
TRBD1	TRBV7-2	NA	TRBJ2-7	CASSSRDRSYEQYF	TGTGCCAGCAGCTCGAGGGACAGGAGCTACGAGCAGTACTTC
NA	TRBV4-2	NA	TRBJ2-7	CASSQVDRSSYEQYF	TGTGCCAGCAGCCAAGTCGACAGGAGCTCCTACGAGCAGTACTTC
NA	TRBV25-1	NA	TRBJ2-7	CASSDTTGEQYF	TGTGCCAGCAGTGATACCACGGGTGAGCAGTACTTC
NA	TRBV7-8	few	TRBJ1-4	CASSLVSGWPEKLFF	TGTGCCAGCAGCTTAGTGTCAGGGTGGCCTGAAAAACTGTTTTTT
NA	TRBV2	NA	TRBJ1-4	CASSDWGSQANEKLFF	TGTGCCAGCAGTGATTGGGGCAGCCAGGCTAATGAAAAACTGTTTTTT
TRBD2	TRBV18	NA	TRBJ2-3	CASSPTTSGRRNTQYF	TGTGCCAGCTCACCGACGACTAGCGGGAGGCGGAATACGCAGTATTTT
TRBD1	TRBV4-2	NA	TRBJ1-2	CASSQTGSNYGYTF	TGTGCCAGCAGCCAGACAGGGTCTAACTATGGCTACACCTTC
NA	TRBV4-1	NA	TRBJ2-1	CASSPPIRGGLAGEQFF	TGCGCCAGCAGCCCGCCTATACGGGGAGGTTTAGCAGGTGAGCAGTTCTTC
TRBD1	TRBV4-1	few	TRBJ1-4	CASSQEGQGSGEKLFF	TGCGCCAGCAGCCAAGAGGGACAGGGGTCGGGGGAAAAACTGTTTTTT
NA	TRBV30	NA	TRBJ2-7	CAWSAASYEQYF	TGTGCCTGGTCTGCGGCCTCCTACGAGCAGTACTTC
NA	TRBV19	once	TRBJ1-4	CASSMGSPEKLFF	TGTGCCAGTAGTATGGGCAGTCCTGAAAAACTGTTTTTT